The rows below give T cell receptor beta chains drawn from one sample of a study of response to subunit inactivated influenza vaccine. TCRdb re-derived calls from the RT-PCR reads in MiXCR, one entry per CDR3 protein. The repertoire holds more than 400,000 distinct CDR3 sequences, with approximately 9.9% as singletons. Specimen: PBMCs from blood, collected roughly 48 days after vaccination. These receptors came from a man aged 45-65 years who received an inactivated influenza vaccine. CDR3s include the opening cysteine and the closing phenylalanine or tryptophan. Fields, in order: J gene, clone size, D gene, V gene, CDR3 protein, CDR3 DNA. A D gene is named only where the DNA matches it firmly. Not every row has a clone size; where given, it reads once, few, many or a size class.

>TRBJ2-1|many|NA|TRBV20-1
CSARWEREQFF
TGCAGTGCTAGATGGGAAAGGGAGCAGTTCTTC
>TRBJ2-1|NA|TRBD2|TRBV18
CASSPGASGTAGYEQFF
TGTGCCAGCTCACCAGGGGCTAGCGGGACCGCTGGTTATGAGCAGTTCTTC
>TRBJ2-3|NA|NA|TRBV29-1
CSVGTGYRTDTQYF
TGCAGCGTGGGGACCGGTTACCGCACAGATACGCAGTATTTT
>TRBJ1-1|NA|TRBD1|TRBV25-1
CASTRTGTEAFF
TGTGCCAGCACCCGGACAGGCACTGAAGCTTTCTTT
>TRBJ1-5|many|TRBD1|TRBV12-3/TRBV12-4
CASRSGQGAANQPQHF
TGTGCCAGCAGGTCGGGACAGGGGGCAGCTAATCAGCCCCAGCATTTT
>TRBJ1-6|NA|NA|TRBV20-1
CSAREGGHHNSPLHF
TGCAGTGCTAGAGAAGGGGGACACCATAATTCACCCCTCCACTTT
>TRBJ1-3|many|NA|TRBV6-1
CASSPGTSSGNTIYF
TGTGCCAGCAGTCCAGGGACATCTTCTGGAAACACCATATATTTT
>TRBJ2-3|NA|TRBD2|TRBV7-6
CASSRSGGVPTDTQYF
TGTGCCAGCAGTCGTAGCGGGGGGGTACCCACAGATACGCAGTATTTT
>TRBJ1-6|few|NA|TRBV4-3
CASSQDAASSYNSPLHF
TGCGCCAGCAGCCAAGATGCGGCGAGCTCCTATAATTCACCCCTCCACTTT
>TRBJ2-7|NA|TRBD2|TRBV5-1
CASSPGLAGPRGKAYEQYF
TGCGCCAGCAGCCCAGGACTAGCGGGTCCCCGAGGGAAGGCCTACGAGCAGTACTTC
>TRBJ1-2|many|NA|TRBV25-1
CASSDGHYGYTF
TGTGCCAGCAGTGACGGCCACTATGGCTACACCTTC
>TRBJ2-3|few|TRBD2|TRBV3-1
CASSPPGLATRDTQYF
TGTGCCAGCAGCCCCCCCGGACTAGCCACGAGGGATACGCAGTATTTT
>TRBJ2-7|few|TRBD2|TRBV14
CASQKAGRAYEQYF
TGTGCCAGTCAGAAAGCGGGAAGGGCTTACGAGCAGTACTTC
>TRBJ2-3|NA|NA|TRBV10-3
CAISVGVSSTDTQYF
TGTGCCATCAGTGTAGGTGTATCAAGCACAGATACGCAGTATTTT
>TRBJ2-7|few|NA|TRBV20-1
CSASPNRGSSYEQYF
TGCAGTGCTAGCCCAAACAGAGGATCGTCCTACGAGCAGTACTTC
>TRBJ1-2|many|NA|TRBV12-3/TRBV12-4
CASSLYNNYGYTF
TGTGCCAGCAGTTTATACAACAACTATGGCTACACCTTC
>TRBJ1-2|NA|NA|TRBV12-3/TRBV12-4
CASSLGRYPGYTF
TGTGCCAGCAGTTTAGGGCGGTATCCTGGCTACACCTTC
>TRBJ2-5|few|NA|TRBV6-5
CASSYSMTPETQYF
TGTGCCAGCAGTTACTCGATGACACCAGAGACCCAGTACTTC
>TRBJ1-5|NA|NA|TRBV18
CASSPLRNQPQHF
TGTGCCAGCTCACCACTGAGGAATCAGCCCCAGCATTTT
>TRBJ2-1|NA|NA|TRBV5-3
CARSKDSYNEQFF
TGTGCCAGAAGCAAAGACAGCTACAATGAGCAGTTCTTC
>TRBJ2-7|many|NA|TRBV4-1
CASSQDGVLYEQYF
TGCGCCAGCAGCCAAGATGGGGTCCTATACGAGCAGTACTTC
>TRBJ1-5|few|NA|TRBV12-3/TRBV12-4
CASSSRTPNQPQHF
TGTGCCAGCAGTTCCCGGACACCGAATCAGCCCCAGCATTTT
>TRBJ2-1|NA|NA|TRBV5-1
CASSSTGYSYKEQFF
TGCGCCAGCAGCTCAACAGGATACTCCTACAAAGAGCAGTTCTTC
>TRBJ1-3|many|TRBD1|TRBV12-3/TRBV12-4
CASSPRGAQGNTIYF
TGTGCCAGCAGCCCCAGGGGGGCGCAAGGAAACACCATATATTTT
>TRBJ1-4|NA|TRBD1|TRBV5-5
CASSLAPGQGEKLFF
TGTGCCAGCAGCTTGGCCCCGGGACAGGGGGAAAAACTGTTTTTT
>TRBJ2-1|NA|NA|TRBV7-9
CASSSAMRGQFF
TGTGCCAGCAGTTCCGCTATGCGGGGGCAGTTCTTC
>TRBJ2-1|many|NA|TRBV6-1
CASSVVLGGNKEQFF
TGTGCCAGCAGCGTAGTATTAGGGGGTAATAAAGAGCAGTTCTTC
>TRBJ2-7|NA|TRBD2|TRBV20-1
CSAPLAGTYEQYF
TGCAGTGCCCCTCTAGCGGGAACTTACGAGCAGTACTTC
>TRBJ2-2|NA|NA|TRBV18
CASSPYTQGNTGELFF
TGTGCCAGCTCACCATACACTCAAGGGAACACCGGGGAGCTGTTTTTT
>TRBJ1-3|few|TRBD1|TRBV7-2
CASSRLSGGADTIYF
TGTGCCAGCAGCAGACTCTCAGGGGGCGCGGACACCATATATTTT
>TRBJ2-3|NA|NA|TRBV20-1
CSARQGDTQYF
TGCAGTGCTAGACAGGGAGATACGCAGTATTTT
>TRBJ1-4|NA|NA|TRBV6-5
CASSYSRGLRPNEKLFF
TGTGCCAGCAGTTACTCGAGGGGCCTCCGGCCTAATGAAAAACTGTTTTTT
>TRBJ1-1|once|TRBD1|TRBV7-2
CASSSLARGPTEAFF
TGTGCCAGCAGCTCCCTGGCCAGGGGGCCAACTGAAGCTTTCTTT
>TRBJ2-1|NA|NA|TRBV20-1
CSARTPRGNEQFF
TGCAGTGCAAGGACTCCCAGGGGCAATGAGCAGTTCTTC
>TRBJ2-1|NA|NA|TRBV7-8
CASSYPDRDQPSDEQFF
TGTGCCAGCAGTTATCCTGACCGGGACCAACCGAGCGATGAGCAGTTCTTC
>TRBJ1-5|NA|NA|TRBV19
CASSIVDGPQHF
TGTGCCAGTAGTATAGTAGACGGGCCCCAGCATTTT
>TRBJ1-4|many|NA|TRBV6-2/TRBV6-3
CASRIAEKLFF
TGTGCCAGCAGGATCGCGGAAAAACTGTTTTTT
>TRBJ1-2|many|TRBD1|TRBV6-1
CASSNSRTGIASGYTF
TGTGCCAGCAGCAATTCTAGGACAGGAATCGCATCTGGCTACACCTTC
>TRBJ2-5|many|NA|TRBV6-1
CASSELVGAQETQYF
TGTGCCAGCAGTGAACTCGTGGGAGCCCAAGAGACCCAGTACTTC
>TRBJ2-5|few|NA|TRBV5-1
CASSLSVGWETQYF
TGCGCCAGCAGCTTGTCGGTAGGGTGGGAGACCCAGTACTTC
>TRBJ2-7|NA|TRBD2|TRBV15
CATSVHPGLASYEQYF
TGTGCCACCAGCGTACATCCGGGACTAGCGTCCTACGAGCAGTACTTC
>TRBJ2-3|few|NA|TRBV24-1
CATSDPQGNTDTQYF
TGTGCCACCAGTGATCCACAGGGAAACACAGATACGCAGTATTTT
>TRBJ2-2|few|TRBD2|TRBV25-1
CASSEPLAGVRGELFF
TGTGCCAGCAGTGAACCGCTAGCGGGAGTGCGCGGGGAGCTGTTTTTT
>TRBJ2-5|few|TRBD1|TRBV7-2
CASSLTGQGFETQYF
TGTGCCAGCAGCTTAACGGGACAGGGTTTCGAGACCCAGTACTTC
>TRBJ2-3|NA|NA|TRBV29-1
CGYREDTQYF
TGCGGATACAGGGAGGATACGCAGTATTTT
>TRBJ2-3|few|NA|TRBV5-1
CASSLDVDTQYF
TGCGCCAGCAGCTTGGACGTCGATACGCAGTATTTT
>TRBJ1-3|NA|NA|TRBV10-3
CATGDPTFAGAHSGNTIYF
TGTGCCACCGGAGATCCGACGTTCGCAGGGGCCCACTCTGGAAACACCATATATTTT
>TRBJ2-1|few|NA|TRBV5-5
CASSLDPGYEQFF
TGTGCCAGCAGCTTGGATCCGGGATATGAGCAGTTCTTC
>TRBJ2-7|NA|TRBD2|TRBV5-1
CASSLTASGSSEQYF
TGCGCCAGCAGCTTGACGGCTAGCGGGAGTTCCGAGCAGTACTTC
>TRBJ2-1|medium-sized|TRBD2|TRBV5-1
CASRWAGGVYNEQFF
TGCGCCAGCCGCTGGGCGGGGGGGGTTTACAATGAGCAGTTCTTC
>TRBJ1-5|few|NA|TRBV20-1
CSARAGAYSNQPQHF
TGCAGTGCTAGGGCAGGGGCGTATAGCAATCAGCCCCAGCATTTT